Following are 3 T cell receptor beta chains from one sample sequenced in a study of human T cells and chemical hapten exposure. MiXCR, run by TCRdb on the RACE reads, gives a single entry per CDR3 protein. The table lists 150,000 to 200,000 distinct CDR3 sequences, roughly a quarter of them singletons. As for time point: patch test 3, about 24 weeks after DPC sensitization. Noted treatment: therapeutic diphenylcyclopropenone sensitization with weekly scalp DPC. The sample consisted of whole blood, taken in connection with sensitization to the hapten diphenylcyclopropenone (DPC). The source of these receptors is a woman younger than 35 with alopecia areata. Some clones in this sample may be carry-over from other donors' samples.

The chain couples TRBV6-1 to TRBJ1-5; perhaps TRBD1 as D (5 bases). The V and J ends lost 2 bases and 4 bases respectively, with 9 bases between them. Germline-derived CDR1 and CDR2 are MNHNS and SASEGT. This CDR3 has 14 residues. The CDR3: CASSEFSGNQPQHF. Here the CDR3 DNA reads TGTGCCAGCAGTGAATTCTCAGGGAATCAGCCCCAGCATTTT.

This clonotype showed up just a few times. This chain links TRBV12-3 or TRBV12-4 with TRBJ2-2; D is unclear. Trimming shortened V by 6 bases and J by 0 bases, and 11 bases separated the two germline ends. The CDR3 spans 15 residues. The CDR3 region has the DNA TGTGCCAGCAGCCCGATAGGCCCGAACACCGGGGAGCTGTTTTTT. It specifies CASSPIGPNTGELFF.

The rearrangement uses TRBV2 and TRBJ2-6; D not certain. The CDR3 sequence is 14 residues long. The V and J ends lost 6 bases and 0 bases respectively, with 6 bases between them. Germline values: CDR1 SNHLY, CDR2 FYNNEI. The CDR3 DNA reads TGTGCCAGCAGGGACCTCTCTGGGGCCAACGTCCTGACTTTC. This translates into CASRDLSGANVLTF.